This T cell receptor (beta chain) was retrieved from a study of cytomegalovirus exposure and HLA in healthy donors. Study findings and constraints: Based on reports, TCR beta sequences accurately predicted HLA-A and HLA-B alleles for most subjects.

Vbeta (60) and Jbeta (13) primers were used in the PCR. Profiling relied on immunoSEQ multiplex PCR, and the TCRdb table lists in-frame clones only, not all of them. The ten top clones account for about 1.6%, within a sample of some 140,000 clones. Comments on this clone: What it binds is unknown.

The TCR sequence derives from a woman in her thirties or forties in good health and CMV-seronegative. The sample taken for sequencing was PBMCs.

CDR3 in DNA: TGCAGTGCAGGACAGAACACTGAAGCTTTCTTT. This translates into CSAGQNTEAFF. This chain uses TRBV20-1 with TRBJ1-1; possible D gene TRBD1, 5 bases. Trimming cost V 6 bases and J 1 base, with 6 bases left between them. Looked up from germline, CDR1 is DFQATT and CDR2 is SNEGSKA (reference sequence). The CDR3 is 11 amino acids.